This entry concerns a single T cell receptor (beta chain). Its target is not known. PCR employed 60 Vbeta and 13 Jbeta primers. Produced via immunoSEQ multiplex PCR; TCRdb's table is partial and in-frame only. Among roughly 140,000 clones, around 70% were seen once, and the ten largest hold approximately 2%. The CDR3 spans 10 residues. Trimming took off 4 bases at V and 10 bases at J, with 10 bases between the two ends. In germline, CDR1 is SQVTM, CDR2 ANQGSEA. This specimen belongs to a study of cytomegalovirus exposure and HLA in healthy donors. Overall study findings and caveats: Reports indicate that TCR beta sequences accurately predicted the HLA-A and HLA-B alleles of most subjects. Earlier analysis looked at TCR beta V segments, and most were productive about 87% or about 30% of the time. Some V segments could not be told apart, so they were left out, TRBV6-2 and TRBV6-3 among them.

The receptor was derived from a man aged 35-49 years in good health and CMV-seronegative. This rearrangement joins TRBV29-1 to TRBJ1-1; D is unresolved. Sequencing was carried out using PBMCs. This CDR3 is CSVVFVGAFF. CDR3 nucleotide sequence: TGCAGCGTTGTGTTTGTCGGAGCTTTCTTT.